One sample yielded the 24 T cell receptor beta chains listed below, sequenced in a study of OX40 agonist ivuxolimab in advanced cancers. The protocol was immunoSEQ multiplex PCR, while the TCRdb copy is restricted to in-frame clones and leaves out a portion. The sample has roughly 46,000 clones, 90% to 95% seen once. The sample in question was CD4+ or CD8+ T cells sorted from blood, obtained in a trial of the OX40 agonist ivuxolimab. These receptors originate from an adult with an advanced solid tumor such as melanoma, head and neck, liver or kidney cancer.

The rearrangement joins TRBV19 to TRBJ2-1; TRBD2 matches at 9 bases. There are 14 residues in the CDR3. CDR1 is LNHDA, CDR2 SQIVND, per germline (reference sequence). V was clipped by 4 bases and J by 4 bases; unmatched bases: 2. CDR3 residues: CASSSSGSYNEQFF. In DNA form, the CDR3 reads TGTGCCAGTAGTAGTAGCGGGAGTTACAATGAGCAGTTCTTC.

The V and J genes are TRBV6-5 and TRBJ1-2, with 7 bases that match TRBD1. This CDR3 spans 15 amino acids. Germline-derived CDR1 and CDR2 are MNHEY and SVGAGI. Unmatched junction bases numbered 11, after V lost 2 bases and J lost 8 bases. The CDR3 here is CASSYQGGASWGYTF. The CDR3 bases are TGTGCCAGCAGTTACCAGGGGGGTGCCTCCTGGGGCTACACCTTC.

CDR3 residues: CASSYGTENTEAFF. In DNA, the CDR3 is TGTGCCAGCAGTTACGGGACAGAGAACACTGAAGCTTTCTTT. The J gene is TRBJ1-1, the V gene TRBV27; 7 bases are shared with TRBD1. Germline V gives CDR1 MNHEY, CDR2 SMNVEV (reference sequence). V dropped 4 bases and J dropped 1; count of bases not matched to a gene: 3. There are 14 residues in the CDR3.

V is TRBV7-2 and J is TRBJ2-5; the D gene is possibly TRBD2 (5 bases). CDR3 length: 16 residues. CDR1 is SGHTA, CDR2 FQGNSA, per germline. V was shortened by 2 bases and J by 3 bases, with 16 bases between the two germline ends. The CDR3 is CASSLSRDGLKETQYF. The CDR3, as DNA: TGTGCCAGCAGCTTATCGAGGGATGGGCTGAAAGAGACCCAGTACTTC.

The V and J genes are TRBV4-1 and TRBJ2-2; D gene uncertain. Trimming shortened V by 0 bases and J by 2 bases, and 4 bases separated the two germline ends. There are 14 residues in the CDR3. Germline-derived CDR1 and CDR2 are MGHRA and YSYEKL. The DNA of the CDR3 is TGCGCCAGCAGCCAAGATCAAAACACCGGGGAGCTGTTTTTT. It yields the protein CASSQDQNTGELFF.

The chain is built from TRBV21-1 and TRBJ2-7; the D call of TRBD2 is as the table states it, not checked on the DNA. TRBV21-1 is shown as a pseudogene. This CDR3 comprises 14 residues. CDR3 DNA: TGTGCCAGCAGCAAAGACGCGACTAGATACGAGCAGTACGTC. This sequence encodes CASSKDATRYEQYV.

This clone was counted once. The chain is built from TRBV7-9 and TRBJ2-4; D possibly corresponds to TRBD1 (6 bases). This CDR3 spans 14 amino acids. CDR1 is SEHNR, CDR2 FQNEAQ, per germline (reference sequence). Deletions cut 3 bases from V and 5 bases from J, with 11 bases between. The CDR3 DNA follows: TGTGCCAGCAGCTTTTGGACAGACGAAAACATTCAGTACTTC. Translating gives CASSFWTDENIQYF.

V and J are TRBV10-3 and TRBJ1-5; D might be TRBD1 (5 bases). Trimming stripped 5 bases from V and 3 bases from J, with 17 bases between. The CDR3 length is 16 residues. The germline gives CDR1 ENHRY, CDR2 SYGVKD. The CDR3 region has the DNA TGTGCCATCAGTTTCACCGGGACTCTGAACAATCAGCCCCAGCATTTT. Protein sequence: CAISFTGTLNNQPQHF.

The rearrangement links TRBV5-1 to TRBJ1-1, with D possibly TRBD1 on 5 matching bases. The CDR3 has 16 amino acids. The V end lost 4 bases, the J end lost 5 bases, and 21 bases lay between the germline ends. CDR1 SGHRS and CDR2 YFSETQ come from the germline V gene. CDR3 coding DNA: TGCGCCAGCAGCACAAGCCTCCAGGGCGGGGGGACTGAAGCTTTCTTT. Translation: CASSTSLQGGGTEAFF.

The rearrangement links TRBV7-6 to TRBJ2-1, with D perhaps TRBD1 (5 bases). Deletions cut 4 bases from V and 6 bases from J, with 7 bases between. Germline V CDR1 and CDR2: SGHVS, FNYEAQ. The CDR3 covers 12 residues. CDR3 bases: TGTGCCAGCAGCTCCGACAGCAATGAGCAGTTCTTC. Translation gives CASSSDSNEQFF. Full variable domain (missing parts from reference TRBV7-6 and TRBJ2-1): GAGVSQSPRYKVTKRGQDVALRCDPISGHVSLYWYRQALGQGPEFLTYFNYEAQQDKSGLPNDRFSAERPEGSISTLTIQRTEQRDSAMYRCASSSDSNEQFFGPGTRLTVL.

Only one count was recorded for this clone. This sequence joins TRBV4-1 and TRBJ2-1, with TRBD2 as a possible D gene (6 bases). Germline CDR1 reads MGHRA; CDR2 reads YSYEKL. The CDR3 sequence is 15 residues long. V lost 4 bases to trimming and J lost 5 bases, with 15 bases between them. The CDR3 DNA is TGCGCCAGCAGCCCTGGACTAAACGGGGACAATGAGCAGTTCTTC. Translating it yields CASSPGLNGDNEQFF.

V usage is TRBV7-9 and J usage is TRBJ2-1; D possibly uses TRBD1 or TRBD2 (6 bases each). This CDR3 spans 15 amino acids. With 5 bases removed from V and 9 bases from J, the gap between germline ends came to 20 bases. Looked up from germline, CDR1 is SEHNR and CDR2 is FQNEAQ (reference sequence). The DNA of the CDR3 is TGTGCCAGCAGCCCAGTAGGGGGGTTAGGTAGTGAGCAGTTCTTC. Amino acid sequence: CASSPVGGLGSEQFF.

The table lists this clone with a few counts. The genes are TRBV27 and TRBJ2-1, with 8 bases identical to TRBD2. Looked up from germline, CDR1 is MNHEY and CDR2 is SMNVEV (reference sequence). The V segment lost 8 bases and the J segment 4 bases; nucleotides outside the gene matches: 1. The length of the CDR3 is 12 residues. The chain's CDR3 is CASRGGYNEQFF. Here the CDR3 DNA reads TGTGCCAGCCGGGGGGGTTACAATGAGCAGTTCTTC.

V and J are TRBV28 and TRBJ2-5, with TRBD1 as a possible D gene (6 bases). The CDR3 consists of 18 residues. Deletions cut 3 bases from V and 1 base from J, with 21 bases between. Germline CDR1 MDHEN, CDR2 SYDVKM. The CDR3 here is CASSFATGSHRGQETQYF. CDR3 coding DNA: TGTGCCAGCAGTTTTGCGACAGGTTCTCACCGGGGCCAAGAGACCCAGTACTTC.

This sequence joins TRBV6-5 and TRBJ1-1; D gene uncertain. CDR1 MNHEY and CDR2 SVGAGI come from the germline V gene. This CDR3 is built from 13 residues. V was trimmed by 0 bases and J by 4 bases, leaving 6 bases between them. CDR3 sequence (DNA): TGTGCCAGCAGTTACTCTCCAGGCACTGAAGCTTTCTTT. This codes for CASSYSPGTEAFF.

V usage is TRBV4-1 and J usage is TRBJ1-4, with D unresolved. The CDR3 consists of 13 residues. The V end lost 5 bases, the J end lost 8 bases, and 12 bases lay between the germline ends. Per germline, CDR1 MGHRA and CDR2 YSYEKL. The CDR3 here is CASSARLGEKLFF. The CDR3 coding sequence is TGCGCCAGCAGCGCCAGATTAGGGGAAAAACTGTTTTTT.

The chain joins TRBV19 to TRBJ2-7, with D tentatively TRBD1 (6 bases). The CDR3 contains 13 residues. Germline assignment: CDR1 LNHDA and CDR2 SQIVND (reference sequence). Trimming shortened V by 8 bases and J by 1 base, and 12 bases separated the two germline ends. CDR3 bases: TGTGCCAGTGGCCAGGGGTCGTCCTACGAGCAGTACTTC. Translated: CASGQGSSYEQYF.

V is TRBV6-6 and J is TRBJ2-2; the D is unclear. The CDR3 sequence is 15 residues long. V was trimmed by 3 bases and J by 0 bases, leaving 8 bases between them. Germline CDR1 reads MNHNY; CDR2 reads SVGAGI (reference sequence). The CDR3 is CASSYGEPNTGELFF. In DNA, the CDR3 is TGTGCCAGCAGTTATGGGGAACCGAACACCGGGGAGCTGTTTTTT.

The chain joins TRBV5-4 to TRBJ2-7; D gene uncertain. CDR1 is SGHNT and CDR2 is YYREEE in the germline V gene (reference sequence). With 1 base removed from V and 1 base from J, the gap between germline ends came to 12 bases. This CDR3 comprises 15 residues. CDR3 nucleotide sequence: TGTGCCAGCAGCTTGTTAGGTTCCGGTTCCTACGAGCAGTACTTC. This translates into CASSLLGSGSYEQYF.

This rearrangement joins TRBV28 to TRBJ2-1, with TRBD2 as a possible D gene (6 bases). There are 16 residues in the CDR3. With 3 bases removed from V and 5 bases from J, the gap between germline ends came to 17 bases. CDR1 is MDHEN, CDR2 SYDVKM, per germline. This chain's CDR3 is CASSFPVVIADNEQFF. CDR3 nucleotides: TGTGCCAGCAGTTTTCCCGTAGTCATAGCGGACAATGAGCAGTTCTTC.

The chain has TRBV4-2 and TRBJ1-3; 10 bases line up with TRBD1. V dropped 3 bases and J dropped 0; count of bases not matched to a gene: 2. This CDR3 region has 16 residues. Germline V CDR1 and CDR2: LGHNA, YNFKEQ. CDR3 protein: CASSQDRGSSGNTIYF. The DNA of the CDR3 is TGTGCCAGCAGCCAGGACAGGGGGAGCTCTGGAAACACCATATATTTT.

A single count supports this clone. The chain links TRBV5-1 to TRBJ2-2; weak D call: TRBD1 (7 bases). The germline gives CDR1 SGHRS, CDR2 YFSETQ. Trimming took 1 base from V and 6 from J, leaving 19 bases between them. CDR3 length equals 17 residues. The CDR3 loop reads CASSLTSSDRRAGELFF. The CDR3 nucleotides are TGCGCCAGCAGCTTGACATCTTCGGACAGGAGGGCCGGGGAGCTGTTTTTT. Full variable domain (remainder filled in from reference TRBV5-1 and TRBJ2-2): KAGVTQTPRYLIKTRGQQVTLSCSPISGHRSVSWYQQTPGQGLQFLFEYFSETQRNKGNFPGRFSGRQFSNSRSEMNVSTLELGDSALYLCASSLTSSDRRAGELFFGEGSRLTVL.

J is TRBJ1-2 and V is TRBV19; 7 nucleotides agree with TRBD1. Per the germline V gene, CDR1 is LNHDA and CDR2 is SQIVND (reference sequence). This CDR3 has 11 amino acids. The ends lost 10 bases at V and 5 bases at J; junction bases unmatched: 4. CDR3: CATTGEYGYTF. Here the CDR3 DNA reads TGTGCCACAACAGGGGAGTATGGCTACACCTTC.

The rearrangement joins TRBV13 to TRBJ2-1; 7 nucleotides line up with TRBD1. The CDR3 runs to 16 residues. V dropped 0 bases and J dropped 6; count of bases not matched to a gene: 8. The germline CDR1 and CDR2 sequences are PRHDT and FYEKMQ (reference sequence). CDR3 sequence (DNA): TGTGCCAGCAGCTTAGGAGGGACAGACCTTTTCAATGAGCAGTTCTTC. Translation: CASSLGGTDLFNEQFF.